This is a list of T cell receptor beta chains from one sample in a study of T cells in Graves' hyperthyroidism and ophthalmopathy. TCRdb re-called the multiplex PCR reads with MiXCR, one entry per CDR3 protein. Among 500,000 to 650,000 distinct CDR3 sequences listed, roughly 18% were seen once. The sequenced sample was blood. The source is a woman between 18 and 30 years old with Graves' ophthalmopathy. Each CDR3 is given with its conserved first and last residue. A D gene is named only where the DNA matches it firmly. Clone size appears in some rows only: once, few, many, or a class for an expanded clone.

clone_size	v_call	d_call	j_call	cdr3_nt	cdr3_aa
many	TRBV28	TRBD1	TRBJ1-2	TGTGCCAGCTTGGGACAGGGAATTATCTATGGCTACACCTTC	CASLGQGIIYGYTF
many	TRBV20-1	.	TRBJ2-3	TGCAGTGCTAGAGTTGGTCCAGATACGCAGTATTTT	CSARVGPDTQYF
few	TRBV5-4	.	TRBJ2-7	TGTGCCAGCAGCTTGGACCCGAAGAGCTCCTACGAGCAGTACTTC	CASSLDPKSSYEQYF
once	TRBV6-4	TRBD1	TRBJ2-2	TGTGCCAGCCCGGGACAGGGGATTACCGGGGAGCTGTTTTTT	CASPGQGITGELFF
many	TRBV11-2	.	TRBJ2-2	TGTGCCAGCAGCTTAGGGCCAGGGTACACCGGGGAGCTGTTTTTT	CASSLGPGYTGELFF
many	TRBV2	TRBD1	TRBJ2-1	TGTGCCAGCACCCTAGACAGGGTACACAATGAGCAGTTCTTC	CASTLDRVHNEQFF
many	TRBV2	.	TRBJ1-6	TGTGCCAGCAGTGATGGGGGTCCAGCCCAGTTGCCCCTCCACTTT	CASSDGGPAQLPLHF
many	TRBV6-1	TRBD1	TRBJ2-7	TGTGCCAGCAGAGGACAGGGTAATCTAGGGGTCATCTACGAGCAGTACTTC	CASRGQGNLGVIYEQYF
.	TRBV12-3/TRBV12-4	.	TRBJ2-6	TGTGCCAGCAGTTTAGGGGGTTTAGGGGCCAACGTCCTGACTTTC	CASSLGGLGANVLTF
many	TRBV2	TRBD1	TRBJ1-1	TGTGCCAGGCTCGGACAGGGTGACATCGGGGGCACTGAAGCTTTCTTT	CARLGQGDIGGTEAFF
many	TRBV9	TRBD2	TRBJ2-3	TGTGCCAGCAGCGTAGTGGGACGGGGGGGCACAGATACGCAGTATTTT	CASSVVGRGGTDTQYF
many	TRBV5-1	.	TRBJ2-2	TGCGCCAGCAGCTTGGCCTGGGGTTACGGGGAGCTGTTTTTT	CASSLAWGYGELFF
many	TRBV28	TRBD1	TRBJ2-3	TGTGCCAGCAGCTCCGGTTGGGGACAGGGGGCGGACACAGATACGCAGTATTTT	CASSSGWGQGADTDTQYF
.	TRBV27	.	TRBJ1-5	TGTGCCAGCAGTTTAAAGGTCCCGGGGGATAGCAATCAGCCCCAGCATTTT	CASSLKVPGDSNQPQHF